One and the same sample provided the 3 T cell receptor beta chains below, sequenced in a study of glioma-infiltrating T cells. Using RNA template, CDR3s of TCR alpha and beta were amplified with iRepertoire arm-PCR. TCRdb redid the calling of the multiplex PCR reads with MiXCR, one entry per CDR3 protein. The data contain about 140,000 distinct CDR3 sequences, roughly two fifths of them seen just once; the ten biggest clones take up more than 15%. The sequenced sample consisted of glioma tissue, nonneoplastic brain tissue, or PBMCs (not recorded which). The receptors shown here come from a human donor with low-grade glioma or glioblastoma, undergoing nonglioma brain surgery, or in good health (not recorded which).

The chain combines TRBV14 with TRBJ2-7; D remains unclear. V lost 0 bases and J lost 7, with 10 bases in between. Germline values: CDR1 SGHDN, CDR2 FVKESK. There are 13 residues in the CDR3. The CDR3 coding sequence is TGTGCCAGCAGCCAAGATGGCTGGGGAGAGCAGTACTTC. It encodes CASSQDGWGEQYF.

The chain combines TRBV28 with TRBJ1-4; perhaps TRBD1 as D (5 bases). The V gene lost 6 bases and the J gene lost 6 bases, with 14 bases spanning the gap. This CDR3 spans 14 amino acids. The germline V gene has CDR1 MDHEN and CDR2 SYDVKM. In DNA form, the CDR3 reads TGTGCCAGCAGCTTAGCCGGGACCGATGAAAAACTGTTTTTT. Translating gives CASSLAGTDEKLFF.

This chain uses TRBV20-1 with TRBJ2-6, with D possibly TRBD1 on 5 matching bases. The CDR3 runs to 17 residues. Trimming stripped 3 bases from V and 1 base from J, with 16 bases between. CDR1 and CDR2 from the germline V gene are DFQATT and SNEGSKA (reference sequence). CDR3 region: CSARTDISLSGANVLTF. CDR3 coding DNA: TGCAGTGCTAGGACAGACATTTCTCTTTCTGGGGCCAACGTCCTGACTTTC.